This record covers a single TCR beta chain. The antigen remains unidentified. The sample comes from a study of shared clonotypes between healthy human individuals. Overall study results and limits: Naive subsets generally had larger estimated richness than memory subsets.

The CDR3 has 13 residues. Germline CDR1 and CDR2: GTSNPN and SVGIG (reference sequence). V shed 6 bases, J shed 10 bases, and the junction held 11 bases outside the gene matches. The assay was carried out at the deep level. Clones were sequenced by immunoSEQ multiplex PCR, and TCRdb holds only the in-frame ones, with some missing. The sample lists 2 million to 3 million clones; approximately 93% were seen once. The study drew its donors from healthy HIV-negative adults without recent acute infections or vaccinations. The donors, all of them Caucasian adults, lived in Nashville, Tennessee. The chain couples TRBV30 to TRBJ2-5, with 10 bases matching TRBD2. The receptor's source is a man between 18 and 29 years old in good health. Some clones in this sample may be carry-over from other donors' samples. The sample taken for sequencing was naive CD4+ T cells from PBMCs. Specified subset: CD45RA+ positively selected. In DNA, the CDR3 is TGTGCCTGCCGCGGACTAGCGGACGGGGACCAGTACTTC. It codes for CACRGLADGDQYF.